The following is a TCR beta chain sequence with its context. Its antigen is still unknown. The data belong to a study of cytomegalovirus exposure and HLA in healthy donors. The CDR3 is 15 residues long. Trimming took 2 bases from V and 0 from J; bases not matched to a gene: 1. The germline CDR1 and CDR2 sequences are SGHTA and FQGTGA. In the PCR, 60 Vbeta and 13 Jbeta primers were used. The table came from immunoSEQ multiplex PCR; TCRdb's copy has only in-frame clones and leaves some out. The data contain over 200,000 clones, more than 70% of them singletons. Study-level findings and limits: TCR beta sequences reportedly predicted most subjects' HLA-A and HLA-B alleles accurately. TCR beta V segments were, for the most part, productive about 87% or about 30% of the time in an earlier analysis. In a later analysis, the majority of CMV-associated beta chains seemingly showed HLA restriction. An analysis was carried out at a later point. It showed that HLA-associated TCR beta chains were more clonally expanded than equally common non-associated chains.

Sequenced material: PBMCs. V gene TRBV7-3 combines with J gene TRBJ2-1, with 7 bases lining up with TRBD2. This clonotype was obtained from a human donor in good health. CDR3 nucleotide sequence: TGTGCCAGCAGCTTACAGCGGGACTCCTACAATGAGCAGTTCTTC. The encoded protein is CASSLQRDSYNEQFF.